A single sample is the source of the 12 T cell receptor beta chains below, sequenced in a study of T cell changes during pregnancy in multiple sclerosis (dated by TCRdb to about 2019). Preparation of the library involved the immunoSEQ multiplex PCR assay. The immuneACCESS repertoire file appears here via TCRdb, limited to in-frame rearrangements. These files lack a portion of the clones; in checked studies, under half of the deficit traces to unresolved V genes, and the cause of the others is not known. This sample has 90,000 to 95,000 clones in its table, and roughly 91% of those were observed once. The ten largest clones take up 4.3% of the sample. Material: peripheral blood, obtained in the first trimester of pregnancy. Receptor source: a female donor with multiple sclerosis, enrolled in a pregnancy study.

The chain employs TRBV5-5 and TRBJ2-3, with 7 bases that match TRBD1. Germline V gene data show CDR1 as SGHKS and CDR2 as YYEKEE (reference sequence). V dropped 1 base and J dropped 3; count of bases not matched to a gene: 5. The CDR3 loop spans 15 amino acids. The CDR3 protein is CASSLQGVRTDTQYF. CDR3 in DNA: TGTGCCAGCAGCTTGCAGGGGGTTCGAACAGATACGCAGTATTTT.

The chain carries TRBV9 and TRBJ2-2; possibly TRBD2 for D (5 bases). Germline CDR1 is SGDLS and CDR2 is YYNGEE. V lost 3 bases to trimming and J lost 1 base, with 10 bases between them. CDR3 length: 15 residues. In DNA form, the CDR3 reads TGTGCCAGCAGCGGGGTTAGCGTGAACACCGGGGAGCTGTTTTTT. Translation gives CASSGVSVNTGELFF. Filled out from reference TRBV9 and TRBJ2-2, the complete variable domain reads DSGVTQTPKHLITATGQRVTLRCSPRSGDLSVYWYQQSLDQGLQFLIQYYNGEERAKGNILERFSAQQFPDLHSELNLSSLELGDSALYFCASSGVSVNTGELFFGEGSRLTVL.

This clone occurred a few times. This rearrangement joins TRBV29-1 to TRBJ1-2, with D unclear. This CDR3 has 12 residues. Looked up from germline, CDR1 is SQVTM and CDR2 is ANQGSEA. V was shortened by 3 bases and J by 0 bases, with 5 bases between the two germline ends. The CDR3 loop is CSVDSANYGYTF. CDR3 nucleotides: TGCAGCGTTGACAGCGCTAACTATGGCTACACCTTC.

The J gene is TRBJ2-3, the V gene TRBV7-8, with TRBD2 identical over 14 bases. The CDR3 is made up of 16 amino acids. Looked up from germline, CDR1 is SGHVS and CDR2 is FQNEAQ. Trimming took 5 bases from V and 6 from J; bases not matched to a gene: 7. In DNA, the CDR3 is TGTGCCAGCAGCCCACGGAGACTAGCGGGGGGGGATACGCAGTATTTT. Protein: CASSPRRLAGGDTQYF.

The chain carries TRBV7-2 and TRBJ2-7; no clear D. The germline V gene encodes CDR1 SGHTA and CDR2 FQGNSA. This CDR3 is built from 12 residues. Deletions cut 8 bases from V and 6 bases from J, with 14 bases between. The CDR3 loop reads CASGPPLFEQYF. The DNA for the CDR3 is TGTGCCAGCGGCCCCCCCCTTTTCGAGCAGTACTTC. Based on the CDR3 plus reference TRBV7-2 and TRBJ2-7, the full variable domain is GAGVSQSPSNKVTEKGKDVELRCDPISGHTALYWYRQSLGQGLEFLIYFQGNSAPDKSGLPSDRFSAERTGGSVSTLTIQRTQQEDSAVYLCASGPPLFEQYFGPGTRLTVT.

The chain recombines TRBV19 with TRBJ1-1; D perhaps matches TRBD1 (6 bases). Germline V CDR1 and CDR2: LNHDA, SQIVND (reference sequence). Trimming cost V 7 bases and J 3 bases, with 21 bases left between them. The CDR3 sequence is 16 residues long. The CDR3 sequence is CASTLRRGGAYTEAFF. CDR3 nucleotide sequence: TGTGCCAGTACTCTCCGCCGTGGGGGCGCATACACTGAAGCTTTCTTT.

Turning to this clone: Germline and junction disagree at one end, which may indicate a read error. This chain uses TRBV19 with TRBJ1-6; D ambiguous. The CDR3 length is 16 residues. Looked up from germline, CDR1 is LNHDA and CDR2 is SQIVND (reference sequence). The CDR3 DNA reads as TGTGCCAGTAGTATCGTGGGCTTCGGCTATGATTCACCCCTCCACTTT. It specifies CASSIVGFGYDSPLHF.

A remark on this clone: Other DNA sequences within the sample encode an identical CDR3. J is TRBJ2-7 and V is TRBV13, with 7 bases aligning to TRBD2. The CDR3 extends over 14 amino acids. V dropped 5 bases and J dropped 7; count of bases not matched to a gene: 11. CDR1 and CDR2 (germline): PRHDT, FYEKMQ (reference sequence). The CDR3 is CASSEGGTGGEQYF. CDR3 nucleotide sequence: TGTGCCAGCAGCGAAGGAGGAACGGGGGGAGAGCAGTACTTC.

The chain joins TRBV5-1 to TRBJ1-6, with a tentative D call TRBD1 (5 bases). Trimming took 4 bases from V and 11 from J, leaving 16 bases between them. CDR1 and CDR2 (germline): SGHRS, YFSETQ. This CDR3 spans 14 amino acids. DNA for the CDR3: TGCGCCAGCAGCATAGGGACTTCCCAGCCACCCCTCCACTTT. Protein sequence: CASSIGTSQPPLHF.

Here the CDR3 DNA reads TGTGCCAGCAGCGGCTTGACAGGGGTGAGGGCTAACTATGGCTACACCTTC. It encodes CASSGLTGVRANYGYTF. V gene TRBV9 combines with J gene TRBJ1-2; 8 nucleotides agree with TRBD1. Germline CDR1 is SGDLS and CDR2 is YYNGEE. Germline trimming cut 3 bases from V and 0 bases from J; bases unmatched to any gene: 10. There are 17 residues in the CDR3.

The chain uses TRBV7-9 and TRBJ2-1, with D tentatively TRBD2 (5 bases). V lost 5 bases and J 5 bases, leaving 13 bases between the germline ends. CDR1 and CDR2 (germline): SEHNR, FQNEAQ (reference sequence). CDR3 length equals 14 residues. The CDR3 sequence: CASSRTSVNNEQFF. CDR3 DNA sequence: TGTGCCAGCAGCCGGACTTCAGTTAACAATGAGCAGTTCTTC.

J is TRBJ2-7 and V is TRBV2; maybe TRBD1 (6 bases). The CDR3 is 14 residues long. The V and J ends lost 3 bases and 3 bases respectively, with 12 bases between them. Germline V gene sequence: CDR1 SNHLY, CDR2 FYNNEI. The CDR3, as DNA: TGTGCCAGCAGTGAGGACAGCTTTGACTACGAGCAGTACTTC. Encoded protein: CASSEDSFDYEQYF.